In its sample, the clone carrying this T cell receptor beta chain was seen once. This table comes from immunoSEQ multiplex PCR, and its TCRdb copy is limited to in-frame clones, with some not included. This repertoire shows about 140,000 clones, over 60% found once; its top ten account for roughly 9%. V was pared by 6 bases and J by 4 bases, with 14 bases of the junction left unmatched. Germline V gene data show CDR1 as SGHTA and CDR2 as FQGTGA. CDR3 length: 16 amino acids. These data come from a study of blood T cell repertoires in COVID-19. The TCR sequence derives from a woman in her forties or fifties with active or convalescent COVID-19. The sequencing input was peripheral blood. The chain links TRBV7-3 to TRBJ1-2, with TRBD1 identical over 7 bases. CDR3 loop: CASSLSHLTGVYGYTF. The DNA for the CDR3 is TGTGCCAGCAGTCTATCCCACCTTACAGGGGTCTATGGCTACACCTTC.